The text below deals with one T cell receptor (beta chain). Only in-frame clones appear in the TCRdb table, and some are missing; sequencing was by immunoSEQ multiplex PCR. The table includes about 74,000 clones, under 90% detected once. This CDR3 is built from 14 residues. Germline V gene sequence: CDR1 MNHEY, CDR2 SVGAGI. The V end lost 6 bases, the J end lost 0 bases, and 9 bases lay between the germline ends. The data derive from a study of blood T cell repertoires in COVID-19. Study information: From the United States, Italy and Spain came samples of acute and convalescent COVID-19.

The rearrangement joins TRBV6-5 to TRBJ1-3; D not certain. Specimen: peripheral blood. This clonotype was sampled from a human donor in a cohort sampled during active COVID-19. Written as DNA, the CDR3 is TGTGCCAGCAGGAAACTATACTCTGGAAACACCATATATTTT. This gives the protein CASRKLYSGNTIYF.